This T cell receptor (beta chain) was profiled in a study of metastatic and nonmetastatic thyroid tumors. TCRdb recomputed clones from the PCR reads via MiXCR. The sample yields 20,000 to 30,000 clones, around 13% seen once. Trimming pared 6 bases from V and 4 bases from J, leaving 18 bases between. The CDR3 runs 15 residues. Germline CDR1 is MGHRA and CDR2 is YSYEKL. Thyroid surgery had not been preceded by any treatment in any patient. This TCR was sampled from a female donor with papillary thyroid cancer or a benign thyroid nodule (not recorded which). Some clones in this sample may be carry-over from other donors' samples. Sequenced input: blood. The chain has TRBV4-1 and TRBJ1-2; possible D gene TRBD1, 6 bases. CDR3 sequence reads: CASRKQTGGSYGYTF. In nucleotides, the CDR3 is TGCGCCAGCAGAAAACAGACAGGAGGTAGCTATGGCTACACCTTC.